Described below is a single TCR beta chain sequence and its context. Its antigen is currently unknown. The sample comes from a study of cytomegalovirus exposure and HLA in healthy donors. For the study at large: Among the approximately 400 donors who were genotyped, roughly 86% fell in the genetic ancestry cluster that is associated with self-reported Caucasian donors. General study points: Clonal expansion, a later analysis showed, was greater in HLA-associated TCR beta chains than in equally common others. Reported findings show TCR beta sequences accurately forecast HLA-A and HLA-B alleles in most subjects.

The ends were cut back, 3 bases at V and 1 base at J, with 9 bases in the middle. There are 14 residues in the CDR3. CDR1 and CDR2 (germline): MDHEN, SYDVKM. 13 Jbeta primers and 60 Vbeta primers were used for the PCR. Assay: immunoSEQ multiplex PCR; the TCRdb copy retains only in-frame clones and omits some. The profile shows about 180,000 clones, over 65% of them singletons. The chain combines TRBV28 with TRBJ1-1; D unclear. The clonotype originates from a young man in good health and CMV-seronegative. Source material: PBMCs. The CDR3 loop is CASSLILPNTEAFF. The DNA for the CDR3 is TGTGCCAGCAGTTTGATACTACCGAACACTGAAGCTTTCTTT.